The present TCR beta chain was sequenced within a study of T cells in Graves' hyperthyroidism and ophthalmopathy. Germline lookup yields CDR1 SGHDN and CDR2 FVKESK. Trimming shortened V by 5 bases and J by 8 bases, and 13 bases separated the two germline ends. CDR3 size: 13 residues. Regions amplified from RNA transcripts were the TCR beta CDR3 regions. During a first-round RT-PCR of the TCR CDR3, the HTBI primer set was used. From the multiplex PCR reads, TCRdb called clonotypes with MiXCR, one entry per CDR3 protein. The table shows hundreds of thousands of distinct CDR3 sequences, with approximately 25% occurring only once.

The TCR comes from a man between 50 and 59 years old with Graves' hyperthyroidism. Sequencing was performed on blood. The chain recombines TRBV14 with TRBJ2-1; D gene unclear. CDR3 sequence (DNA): TGTGCCAGCAGCAGATTAGTTTGGGATGAGCAGTTCTTC. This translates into CASSRLVWDEQFF.